Presented here are 21 T cell receptor beta chains from one specimen sequenced in a study of T cell responses to AZD1222 COVID-19 vaccine. TCRdb's table, derived via immunoSEQ multiplex PCR, lists solely in-frame clones and lacks some. The sample lists about 160,000 clones, 92% occurring once. The sample was peripheral blood, taken 28 days after the second AZD1222 dose. Receptor source: an adult who received the AZD1222 COVID-19 vaccine.

This clone was detected only once. V gene TRBV19 combines with J gene TRBJ1-2; unclear D gene. V lost 4 bases, J lost 2 bases, and 14 bases lay in between. This CDR3 contains 15 residues. Germline CDR1 is LNHDA and CDR2 is SQIVND (reference sequence). In nucleotides, the CDR3 is TGTGCCAGTAGTAAATCGTCGGACGGAAACTATGGCTACACCTTC. Protein product: CASSKSSDGNYGYTF.

In its sample, this clone was seen once. J is TRBJ2-7 and V is TRBV28; D is perhaps TRBD2 (5 bases). CDR1 and CDR2 from the germline V gene are MDHEN and SYDVKM. The CDR3 is made up of 14 amino acids. The ends were cut back, 6 bases at V and 5 bases at J, with 17 bases in the middle. CDR3 DNA: TGTGCCAGCAGAACACCGGGGTCCGGGGACGAGCAGTACTTC. Translated, it gives CASRTPGSGDEQYF.

This clone was counted once. This rearrangement joins TRBV6-2 or TRBV6-3 to TRBJ2-3; 16 bases map to TRBD2. This CDR3 is 18 amino acids long. V shed 2 bases, J shed 4 bases, and the junction held 6 bases outside the gene matches. Germline V gene lookup returns CDR1 MNHEY and CDR2 SVGEGT. This chain's CDR3 is CASSYGTSGRAGADTQYF. As DNA, the CDR3 is TGTGCCAGCAGTTACGGGACTAGCGGGAGGGCCGGGGCAGATACGCAGTATTTT.

V gene TRBV5-1 combines with J gene TRBJ2-5, with TRBD2 matching 8 bases. CDR1 is SGHRS and CDR2 is YFSETQ in the germline V gene. The V gene end was trimmed by 1 base and the J gene end by 3 bases; junction bases not matched to a gene: 2. The CDR3 extends over 14 amino acids. The CDR3 is CASSLSGGKETQYF. CDR3 DNA sequence: TGCGCCAGCAGCTTGTCGGGGGGGAAAGAGACCCAGTACTTC.

The gene calls are TRBV4-1 and TRBJ2-2; the match to TRBD2 covers 8 bases. V lost 0 bases, J lost 3 bases, and 12 bases stayed unmatched. Per the germline V gene, CDR1 is MGHRA and CDR2 is YSYEKL. This CDR3 comprises 19 residues. CDR3 sequence (DNA): TGCGCCAGCAGCCAAGATTTAAGACGGGAGGGCTTGGACACCGGGGAGCTGTTTTTT. Translation: CASSQDLRREGLDTGELFF.

The chain combines TRBV15 with TRBJ2-1; no definite D call. Germline loops: CDR1 LNHNV, CDR2 YYDKDF (reference sequence). The CDR3 contains 13 residues. The V and J ends lost 3 bases and 9 bases respectively, with 12 bases between them. The CDR3 region has the DNA TGTGCCACCAGCAGTACAGATTTCAGTGAGCAGTTCTTC. It yields the protein CATSSTDFSEQFF.

The chain has TRBV7-2 and TRBJ2-7; D is undetermined. Trimming removed 2 bases at V and 4 bases at J, with 18 bases between. Per germline, CDR1 SGHTA and CDR2 FQGNSA. The CDR3 covers 16 residues. The CDR3 DNA reads as TGTGCCAGCAGCTTAAGGAGAGCAGGCGAATTTTACGAGCAGTACTTC. This gives the protein CASSLRRAGEFYEQYF.

V gene TRBV5-4 combines with J gene TRBJ2-7, with D uncertain. Germline lookup yields CDR1 SGHNT and CDR2 YYREEE (reference sequence). CDR3 length equals 13 residues. V was cut by 1 base and J by 1 base, with 6 bases left in between. For the CDR3, the DNA is TGTGCCAGCAGCTTGCAGCATTCCTACGAGCAGTACTTC. Amino acid sequence: CASSLQHSYEQYF.

This clone was observed a single time. V is TRBV19 and J is TRBJ2-4, with TRBD1 matching 12 bases. The CDR3 has 16 residues. In germline, CDR1 is LNHDA, CDR2 SQIVND (reference sequence). V shed 5 bases and J 7 bases; nucleotides not matched to a gene: 9. This CDR3 is CASSPPGQGARNIQYF. The CDR3 DNA sequence: TGTGCCAGTAGTCCTCCGGGACAGGGGGCGAGGAACATTCAGTACTTC.

This chain joins TRBV10-3 and TRBJ1-1; TRBD1 matches 10 bases. CDR3 length: 13 amino acids. Trimming cost V 10 bases and J 1 base; bases outside gene matches: 3. The germline V gene has CDR1 ENHRY and CDR2 SYGVKD. Here the CDR3 DNA reads TGTGCCAGTGGACAGGGGGGGAACACTGAAGCTTTCTTT. Translation gives CASGQGGNTEAFF.

This clone was counted between two and nine times. CDR3 in amino acids: CASSIDAGEQYF. The CDR3 DNA reads TGTGCCAGTAGTATAGATGCCGGAGAGCAGTACTTC. The gene calls are TRBV19 and TRBJ2-7; the D is unclear. CDR1 is LNHDA and CDR2 is SQIVND in the germline V gene (reference sequence). The CDR3 is made up of 12 amino acids. The V end lost 0 bases, the J end lost 7 bases, and 7 bases lay between the germline ends.

Details on this clone: Its ends do not fully match the called genes, so a read error is possible. The chain is built from TRBV29-1 and TRBJ2-1; 7 bases line up with TRBD2. Looked up from germline, CDR1 is SQVTM and CDR2 is ANQGSEA. The CDR3 runs 13 residues. The DNA for the CDR3 is TGCAGCGTCGAAGGGGAGGGCCACAATGAGCAGTTCTTC. The encoded protein is CSVEGEGHNEQFF.

The chain is built from TRBV27 and TRBJ2-5; D possibly uses TRBD1 or TRBD2 (5 bases each). Trimming stripped 1 base from V and 4 bases from J, with 16 bases between. CDR1 is MNHEY and CDR2 is SMNVEV in the germline V gene (reference sequence). This CDR3 has 16 residues. The CDR3 sequence is CASSLLSGAGGETQYF. As DNA, the CDR3 is TGTGCCAGCAGTTTATTAAGTGGGGCTGGAGGAGAGACCCAGTACTTC.

V and J are TRBV28 and TRBJ1-5; D gene uncertain. The CDR3 is 15 residues long. V was clipped by 6 bases and J by 5 bases, with 17 bases between them. Germline V gene lookup returns CDR1 MDHEN and CDR2 SYDVKM. The CDR3 sequence: CASSQVPGRDQPQHF. The CDR3 bases are TGTGCCAGCAGCCAAGTACCCGGTAGGGATCAGCCCCAGCATTTT.

The chain links TRBV27 to TRBJ1-2; D is undetermined. The CDR3 has 13 residues. The germline gives CDR1 MNHEY, CDR2 SMNVEV (reference sequence). With 5 bases removed from V and 6 bases from J, the gap between germline ends came to 13 bases. The CDR3 nucleotides read TGTGCCAGCAGTCCAAGCGGGGTAAATGGCTACACCTTC. Translation gives CASSPSGVNGYTF.

The V gene is TRBV4-3, the J gene TRBJ1-2; 7 positions match TRBD1. Germline values: CDR1 LGHNA, CDR2 YSLEER. This CDR3 spans 16 amino acids. V lost 1 base, J lost 7 bases, and 12 bases stayed unmatched. In nucleotides, the CDR3 is TGCGCCAGCAGCCAAGTGGACCGGGACAGTCGCCCTGGCTACACCTTC. It specifies CASSQVDRDSRPGYTF.

V usage is TRBV6-5 and J usage is TRBJ1-3; D is ambiguous. Germline V gene sequence: CDR1 MNHEY, CDR2 SVGAGI. Trimming took 8 bases from V and 1 from J, leaving 6 bases between them. This CDR3 is built from 12 residues. The CDR3 DNA sequence: TGTGCCAGCGGGAGATCTGGAAACACCATATATTTT. As protein: CASGRSGNTIYF.

CDR3 sequence: CASSWASLAGEEQYF. CDR3 coding DNA: TGTGCCAGCAGCTGGGCGTCTCTTGCAGGGGAGGAGCAGTACTTC. This chain joins TRBV5-6 and TRBJ2-7; D might be TRBD1 (6 bases). The V end was cut by 3 bases, the J end by 7 bases, with 20 bases between. This CDR3 region has 15 residues. The germline V gene has CDR1 SGHDT and CDR2 YYEEEE.

The chain has TRBV2 and TRBJ2-7, with a tentative D call TRBD2 (5 bases). Germline V lookup: CDR1 SNHLY, CDR2 FYNNEI. The CDR3 contains 14 residues. V was cut by 6 bases and J by 4 bases, with 16 bases left in between. The CDR3 here is CASSRALAGYEQYF. Here the CDR3 DNA reads TGTGCCAGCAGCCGGGCCTTGGCGGGTTACGAGCAGTACTTC.

This clone came up once. This chain connects TRBV10-3 to TRBJ2-7, with 8 bases lining up with TRBD1. This CDR3 is 15 amino acids long. Germline CDR1 is ENHRY and CDR2 is SYGVKD. The V and J ends lost 3 bases and 4 bases, in that order; junction bases with no gene match: 8. The CDR3 DNA sequence: TGTGCCATCAGTGACGGGCAGGGGGCCACATACGAGCAGTACTTC. This encodes CAISDGQGATYEQYF.

The chain carries TRBV9 and TRBJ2-1, with unresolved D. The V and J ends lost 1 base and 2 bases respectively, with 1 base between them. The germline CDR1 and CDR2 sequences are SGDLS and YYNGEE. The CDR3 contains 12 residues. This chain's CDR3 is CASSVTYNEQFF. The CDR3 bases are TGTGCCAGCAGCGTAACCTACAATGAGCAGTTCTTC.